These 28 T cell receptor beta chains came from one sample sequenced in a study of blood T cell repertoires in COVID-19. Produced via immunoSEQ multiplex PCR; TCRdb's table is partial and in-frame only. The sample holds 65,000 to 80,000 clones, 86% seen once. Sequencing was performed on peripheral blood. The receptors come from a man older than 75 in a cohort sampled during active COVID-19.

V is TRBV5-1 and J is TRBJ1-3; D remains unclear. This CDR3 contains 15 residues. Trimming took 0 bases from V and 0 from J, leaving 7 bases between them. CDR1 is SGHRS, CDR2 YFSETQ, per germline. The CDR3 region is CASSLAGYSGNTIYF. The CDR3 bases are TGCGCCAGCAGCTTGGCAGGTTACTCTGGAAACACCATATATTTT.

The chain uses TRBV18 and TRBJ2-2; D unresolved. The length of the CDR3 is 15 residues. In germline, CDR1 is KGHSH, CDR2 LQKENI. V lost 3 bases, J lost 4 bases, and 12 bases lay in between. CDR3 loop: CASSPPAASTGELFF. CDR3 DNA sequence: TGTGCCAGCTCACCGCCCGCGGCCAGCACCGGGGAGCTGTTTTTT.

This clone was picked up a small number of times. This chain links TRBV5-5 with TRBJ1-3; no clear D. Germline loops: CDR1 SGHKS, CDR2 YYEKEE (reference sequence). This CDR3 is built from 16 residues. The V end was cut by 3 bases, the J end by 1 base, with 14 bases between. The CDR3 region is CASSSGIPASGNTIYF. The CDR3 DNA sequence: TGTGCCAGCAGCTCCGGGATCCCAGCATCTGGAAACACCATATATTTT.

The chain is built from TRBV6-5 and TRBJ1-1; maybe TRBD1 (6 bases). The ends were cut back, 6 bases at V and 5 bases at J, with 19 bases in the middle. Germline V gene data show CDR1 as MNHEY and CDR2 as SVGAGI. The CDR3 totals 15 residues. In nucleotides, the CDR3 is TGTGCCAGCAGGGCGGACGCCGTGGGGACAACTGAAGCTTTCTTT. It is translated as CASRADAVGTTEAFF.

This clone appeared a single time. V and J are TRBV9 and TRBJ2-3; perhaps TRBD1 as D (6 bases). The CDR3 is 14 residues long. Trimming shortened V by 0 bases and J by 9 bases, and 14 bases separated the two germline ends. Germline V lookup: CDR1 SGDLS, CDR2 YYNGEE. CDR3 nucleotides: TGTGCCAGCAGCGTAGGGCTCCGGGACAACACGCAGTATTTT. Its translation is CASSVGLRDNTQYF. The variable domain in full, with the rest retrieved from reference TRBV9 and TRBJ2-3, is DSGVTQTPKHLITATGQRVTLRCSPRSGDLSVYWYQQSLDQGLQFLIQYYNGEERAKGNILERFSAQQFPDLHSELNLSSLELGDSALYFCASSVGLRDNTQYFGPGTRLTVL.

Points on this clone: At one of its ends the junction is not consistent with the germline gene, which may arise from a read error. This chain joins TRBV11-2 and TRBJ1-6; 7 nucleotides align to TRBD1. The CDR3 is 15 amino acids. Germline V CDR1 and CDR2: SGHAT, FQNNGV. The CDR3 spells CASTLDRAKFAPLHF. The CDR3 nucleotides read TGTGCCAGCACCTTAGACAGGGCGAAGTTTGCACCCCTCCACTTT.

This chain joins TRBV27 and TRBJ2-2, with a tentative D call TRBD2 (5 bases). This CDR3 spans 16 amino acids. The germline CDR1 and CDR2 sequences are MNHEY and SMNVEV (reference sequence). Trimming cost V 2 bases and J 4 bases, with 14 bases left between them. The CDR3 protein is CASSLRQDLVTGELFF. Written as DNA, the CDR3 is TGTGCCAGCAGTTTAAGGCAGGACTTGGTCACCGGGGAGCTGTTTTTT.

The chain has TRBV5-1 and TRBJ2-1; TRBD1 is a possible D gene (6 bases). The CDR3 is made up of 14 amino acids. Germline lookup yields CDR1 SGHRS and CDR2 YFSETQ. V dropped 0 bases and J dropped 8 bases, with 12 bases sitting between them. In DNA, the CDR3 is TGCGCCAGCAGCTTGGACTCCGGGACATATGAGCAGTTCTTC. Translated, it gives CASSLDSGTYEQFF.

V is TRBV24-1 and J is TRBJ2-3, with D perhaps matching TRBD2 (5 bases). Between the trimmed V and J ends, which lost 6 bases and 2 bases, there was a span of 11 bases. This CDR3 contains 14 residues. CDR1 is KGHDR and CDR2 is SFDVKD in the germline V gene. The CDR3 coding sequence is TGTGCCACCAGTCGGGGTAGCAACACAGATACGCAGTATTTT. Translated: CATSRGSNTDTQYF.

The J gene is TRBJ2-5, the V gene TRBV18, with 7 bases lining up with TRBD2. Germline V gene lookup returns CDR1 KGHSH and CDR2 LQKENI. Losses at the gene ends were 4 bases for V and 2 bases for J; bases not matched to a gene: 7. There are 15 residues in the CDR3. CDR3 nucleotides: TGTGCCAGCTCACAACTCGGGGGAGGGCAAGAGACCCAGTACTTC. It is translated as CASSQLGGGQETQYF.

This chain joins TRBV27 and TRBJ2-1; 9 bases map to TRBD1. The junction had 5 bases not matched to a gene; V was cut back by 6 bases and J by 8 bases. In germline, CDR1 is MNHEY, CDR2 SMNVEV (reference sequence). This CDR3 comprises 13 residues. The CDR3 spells CASSTNRGHEQFF. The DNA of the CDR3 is TGTGCCAGCAGCACGAACAGGGGGCATGAGCAGTTCTTC.

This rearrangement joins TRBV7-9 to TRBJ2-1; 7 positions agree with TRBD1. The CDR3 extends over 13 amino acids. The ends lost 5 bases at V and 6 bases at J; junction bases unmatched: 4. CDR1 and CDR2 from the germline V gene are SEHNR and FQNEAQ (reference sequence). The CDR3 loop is CASSRTGVNEQFF. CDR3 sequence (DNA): TGTGCCAGCAGCCGAACAGGGGTCAATGAGCAGTTCTTC.

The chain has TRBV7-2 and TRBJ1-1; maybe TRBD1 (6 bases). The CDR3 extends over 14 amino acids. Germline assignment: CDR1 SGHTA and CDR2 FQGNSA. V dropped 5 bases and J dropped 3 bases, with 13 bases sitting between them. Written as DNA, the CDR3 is TGTGCCAGCAGCCTACAGGGTGGGGACACTGAAGCTTTCTTT. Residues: CASSLQGGDTEAFF. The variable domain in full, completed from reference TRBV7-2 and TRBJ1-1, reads GAGVSQSPSNKVTEKGKDVELRCDPISGHTALYWYRQSLGQGLEFLIYFQGNSAPDKSGLPSDRFSAERTGGSVSTLTIQRTQQEDSAVYLCASSLQGGDTEAFFGQGTRLTVV.

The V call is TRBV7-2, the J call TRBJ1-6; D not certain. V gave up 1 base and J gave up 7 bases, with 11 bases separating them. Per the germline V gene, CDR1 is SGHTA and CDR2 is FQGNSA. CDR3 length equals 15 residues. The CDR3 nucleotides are TGTGCCAGCAGCTTAGTATGGATGGAGAATTCACCCCTCCACTTT. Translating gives CASSLVWMENSPLHF.

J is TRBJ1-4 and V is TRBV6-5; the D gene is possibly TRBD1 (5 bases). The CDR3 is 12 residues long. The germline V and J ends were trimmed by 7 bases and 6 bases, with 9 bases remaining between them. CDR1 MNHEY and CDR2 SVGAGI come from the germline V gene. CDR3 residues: CASTQGYEKLFF. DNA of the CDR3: TGTGCCAGCACTCAGGGATATGAAAAACTGTTTTTT.

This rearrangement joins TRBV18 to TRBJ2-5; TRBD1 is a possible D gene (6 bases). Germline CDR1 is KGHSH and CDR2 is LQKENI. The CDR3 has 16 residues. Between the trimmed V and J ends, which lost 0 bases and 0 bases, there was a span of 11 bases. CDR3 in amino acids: CASSPPDRSYQETQYF. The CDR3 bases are TGTGCCAGCTCACCACCCGACAGGTCGTACCAAGAGACCCAGTACTTC.

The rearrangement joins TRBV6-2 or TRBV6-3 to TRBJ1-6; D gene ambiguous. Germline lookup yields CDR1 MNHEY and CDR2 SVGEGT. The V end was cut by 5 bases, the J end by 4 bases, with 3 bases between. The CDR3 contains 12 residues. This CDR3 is CASSPYNSPLHF. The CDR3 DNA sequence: TGTGCCAGCAGTCCGTATAATTCACCCCTCCACTTT.

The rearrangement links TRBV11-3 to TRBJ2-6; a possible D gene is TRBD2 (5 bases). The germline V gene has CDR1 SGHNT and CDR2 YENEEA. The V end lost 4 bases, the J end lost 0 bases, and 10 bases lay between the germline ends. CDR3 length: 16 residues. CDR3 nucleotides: TGTGCCAGCAGCTATAGCGTGGGCTCTGGGGCCAACGTCCTGACTTTC. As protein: CASSYSVGSGANVLTF.

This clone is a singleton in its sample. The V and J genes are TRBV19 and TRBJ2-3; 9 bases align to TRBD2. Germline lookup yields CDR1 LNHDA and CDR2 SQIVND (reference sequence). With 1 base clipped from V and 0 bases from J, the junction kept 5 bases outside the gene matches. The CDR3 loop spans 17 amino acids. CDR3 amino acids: CASSIGPSGASTDTQYF. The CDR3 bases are TGTGCCAGTAGTATAGGCCCTAGCGGGGCGAGCACAGATACGCAGTATTTT.

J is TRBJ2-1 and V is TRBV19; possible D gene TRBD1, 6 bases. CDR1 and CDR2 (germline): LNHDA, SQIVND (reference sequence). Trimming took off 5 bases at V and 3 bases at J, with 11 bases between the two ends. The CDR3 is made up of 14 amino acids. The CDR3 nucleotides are TGTGCCAGTAGTTCGGGACAAAGCTACAATGAGCAGTTCTTC. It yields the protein CASSSGQSYNEQFF.

The CDR3 DNA reads TGCAGCGTCCCCCGGGACAGGTACGGTGGTGGCTACACCTTC. This encodes CSVPRDRYGGGYTF. The V and J genes are TRBV29-1 and TRBJ1-2; TRBD1 matches at 8 bases. The germline V gene has CDR1 SQVTM and CDR2 ANQGSEA. The CDR3 runs to 14 residues. V gave up 6 bases and J gave up 7 bases; unmatched junction bases: 13.

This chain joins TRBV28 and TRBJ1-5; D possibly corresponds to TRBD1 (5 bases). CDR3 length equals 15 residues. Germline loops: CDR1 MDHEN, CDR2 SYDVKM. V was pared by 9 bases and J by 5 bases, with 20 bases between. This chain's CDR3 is CASRFMGTGDQPQHF. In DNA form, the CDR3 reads TGTGCCAGTCGTTTTATGGGGACGGGGGATCAGCCCCAGCATTTT.

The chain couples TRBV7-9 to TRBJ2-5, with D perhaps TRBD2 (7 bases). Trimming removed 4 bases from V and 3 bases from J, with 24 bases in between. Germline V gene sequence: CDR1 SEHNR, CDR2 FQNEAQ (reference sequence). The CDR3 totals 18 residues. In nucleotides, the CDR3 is TGTGCCAGCAGCTCAAGCTCTTTCACGGGGGGCGATGAAGAGACCCAGTACTTC. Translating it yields CASSSSSFTGGDEETQYF.

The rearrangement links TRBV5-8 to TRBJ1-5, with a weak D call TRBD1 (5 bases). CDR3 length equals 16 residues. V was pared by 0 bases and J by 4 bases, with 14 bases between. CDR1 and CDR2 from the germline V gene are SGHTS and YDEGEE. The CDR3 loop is CASSLDGGARNQPQHF. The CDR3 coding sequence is TGTGCCAGCAGCTTGGATGGCGGGGCCCGGAATCAGCCCCAGCATTTT.

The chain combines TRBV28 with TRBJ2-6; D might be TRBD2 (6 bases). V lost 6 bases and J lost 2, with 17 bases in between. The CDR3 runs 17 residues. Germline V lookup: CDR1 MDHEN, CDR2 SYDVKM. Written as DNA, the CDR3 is TGTGCCAGCAGCGTGAGTTCGGCGGGACCTGGGGCCAACGTCCTGACTTTC. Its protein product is CASSVSSAGPGANVLTF.

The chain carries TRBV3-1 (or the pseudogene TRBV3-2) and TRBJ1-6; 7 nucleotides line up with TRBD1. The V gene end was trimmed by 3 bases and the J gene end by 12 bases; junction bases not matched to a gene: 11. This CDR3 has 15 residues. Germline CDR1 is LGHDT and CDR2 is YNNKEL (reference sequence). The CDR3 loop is CASSQLPGQQGPLHF. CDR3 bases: TGTGCCAGCAGCCAGCTACCGGGACAGCAAGGACCCCTCCACTTT.

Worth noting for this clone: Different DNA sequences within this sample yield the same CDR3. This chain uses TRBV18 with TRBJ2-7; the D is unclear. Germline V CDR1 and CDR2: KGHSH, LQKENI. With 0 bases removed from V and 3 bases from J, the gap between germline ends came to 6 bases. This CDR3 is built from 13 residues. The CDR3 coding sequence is TGTGCCAGCTCACCACCGACGGGCTACGAGCAGTACTTC. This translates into CASSPPTGYEQYF.

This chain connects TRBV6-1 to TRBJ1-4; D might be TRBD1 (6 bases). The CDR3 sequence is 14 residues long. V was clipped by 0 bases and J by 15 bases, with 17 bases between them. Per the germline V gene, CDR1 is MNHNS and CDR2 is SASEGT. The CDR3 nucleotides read TGTGCCAGCAGTGAAGCAGTATGGGCGGCAGGGGTGTTTTTT. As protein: CASSEAVWAAGVFF.